Listed below are T cell receptor beta chains from one sample, sequenced in a study of blood T cell repertoires in COVID-19. Data came from immunoSEQ multiplex PCR; TCRdb stores just in-frame clones and leaves some out. The table has 250,000 to 300,000 clones, 86% seen once. Sequenced sample: peripheral blood. The source is a man between 18 and 29 years old with active or convalescent COVID-19. The CDR3 runs from the conserved cysteine through the conserved F or W. Fields, in order: J gene, D gene, V gene, clone size, CDR3 DNA, CDR3 protein. A D gene is named only where the DNA matches it firmly. Size is stated for part of the rows, as once, few or many counts, or as a class when the clone is expanded.

J: TRBJ1-3
D: TRBD1
V: TRBV7-9
size: -
DNA: TGTGCCAGCGGGGACTGGGACAGCCCTAGGGGAAACACCATATATTTT
CDR3: CASGDWDSPRGNTIYF

J: TRBJ1-1
D: -
V: TRBV6-5
size: -
DNA: TGTGCCAGCAGTCTAGGAGGCGGCACTGAAGCTTTCTTT
CDR3: CASSLGGGTEAFF

J: TRBJ1-1
D: -
V: TRBV27
size: -
DNA: TGTGCCAGCAGTTTAAGAGGGGGCACTGAAGCTTTCTTT
CDR3: CASSLRGGTEAFF

J: TRBJ2-1
D: -
V: TRBV28
size: few
DNA: TGTGCCAGCAGTTTGGGTATCTCACTTTTTTGGACTAAGTACAATGAGCAGTTCTTC
CDR3: CASSLGISLFWTKYNEQFF

J: TRBJ1-3
D: -
V: TRBV5-1
size: -
DNA: TGCGCCAGCAGTAGAGTTCGGGGAGCTGGAAACACCATATATTTT
CDR3: CASSRVRGAGNTIYF

J: TRBJ1-4
D: -
V: TRBV11-3
size: -
DNA: TGTGCCAGCAGCTCCCGGGACATATATCCCGAAAAACTGTTTTTT
CDR3: CASSSRDIYPEKLFF

J: TRBJ2-7
D: TRBD1
V: TRBV2
size: once
DNA: TGTGCCAGCAGTGATCATTACAGGGGTACCTACGAGCAGTACTTC
CDR3: CASSDHYRGTYEQYF

J: TRBJ1-3
D: -
V: TRBV30
size: -
DNA: TGTGCCAAAGGGGGCTCTGGAAACACCATATATTTT
CDR3: CAKGGSGNTIYF

J: TRBJ2-2
D: TRBD1
V: TRBV5-4
size: -
DNA: TGTGCCAGCAGCTGGACAGGCGGGGAGCTGTTTTTT
CDR3: CASSWTGGELFF

J: TRBJ1-3
D: -
V: TRBV14
size: once
DNA: TGTGCCAGCAGCTACAGCTCTGGAAACACCATATATTTT
CDR3: CASSYSSGNTIYF

J: TRBJ2-7
D: TRBD1
V: TRBV6-5
size: -
DNA: TGTGCCACCTTGTCCCTAGACAGGGGGTGGGTCGAGCAGTACTTC
CDR3: CATLSLDRGWVEQYF

J: TRBJ2-7
D: TRBD1
V: TRBV18
size: few
DNA: TGTGCCAGCTCACAACGGACAGGGAGCTACGAGCAGTACTTC
CDR3: CASSQRTGSYEQYF

J: TRBJ1-6
D: -
V: TRBV30
size: -
DNA: TGTGCCTGGAGTGTAGGCGGTTCGCTCCACTTT
CDR3: CAWSVGGSLHF

J: TRBJ2-1
D: TRBD2
V: TRBV19
size: -
DNA: TGTGCCAGTAGTCGACTTATAGCGGGGGGTGCCGGTGGGAATGAGCAGTTCTTC
CDR3: CASSRLIAGGAGGNEQFF

J: TRBJ2-3
D: TRBD1
V: TRBV30
size: -
DNA: TGTGCCTGGGGGCAGGACAGGGCGCCGCAGTATTTT
CDR3: CAWGQDRAPQYF

J: TRBJ2-3
D: TRBD2
V: TRBV3-1/TRBV3-2
size: -
DNA: TGTGCCAGCAGCCTAGCGGGGGTCACAGATACGCAGTATTTT
CDR3: CASSLAGVTDTQYF

J: TRBJ2-5
D: -
V: TRBV5-4
size: -
DNA: TGTGCCAGCAGCTTCGACCAAGAGACCCAGTACTTC
CDR3: CASSFDQETQYF

J: TRBJ2-5
D: -
V: TRBV7-3
size: once
DNA: TGTGCCAGCAGCCCGGGTTACGTGTCAGAGACCCAGTACTTC
CDR3: CASSPGYVSETQYF

J: TRBJ2-7
D: -
V: TRBV12-5
size: -
DNA: TGTGCTAGTGGTTTGGTGGTAACCGGTGGAGACGAGCAGTACTTC
CDR3: CASGLVVTGGDEQYF

J: TRBJ1-6
D: TRBD1
V: TRBV20-1
size: -
DNA: TGCAGTGCTAGTCTGAGGACAGGTAGTAATTCACCCCTCCACTTT
CDR3: CSASLRTGSNSPLHF

J: TRBJ2-3
D: -
V: TRBV2
size: -
DNA: TGTGCCAGCATGATGGGGCCTACAGATACGCAGTATTTT
CDR3: CASMMGPTDTQYF

J: TRBJ2-1
D: TRBD2
V: TRBV5-5
size: -
DNA: TGTGCCAGCAGCTTAGGGCGGGAGAGTAACAATGAGCAGTTCTTC
CDR3: CASSLGRESNNEQFF

J: TRBJ2-3
D: TRBD1
V: TRBV10-1
size: once
DNA: TGCGCCAGCAGTGAGGCCCACTCAGGGGGAGATACGCAGTATTTT
CDR3: CASSEAHSGGDTQYF

J: TRBJ1-1
D: TRBD1
V: TRBV6-5
size: -
DNA: TGTGCCAGCAACGAAGGACAGGACTACACTGAAGCTTTCTTT
CDR3: CASNEGQDYTEAFF

J: TRBJ1-1
D: -
V: TRBV5-5
size: -
DNA: TGTGCCAGCAGCCCATGGGGGGTGAACACTGAAGCTTTCTTT
CDR3: CASSPWGVNTEAFF

J: TRBJ2-3
D: -
V: TRBV25-1
size: -
DNA: TGTGCCAGCGCAAACGAGGTTTTGAATACAGATACGCAGTATTTT
CDR3: CASANEVLNTDTQYF

J: TRBJ2-7
D: TRBD1
V: TRBV11-2
size: -
DNA: TGTGCCAGCAGCCGAACCTGGACAGGGAAGGACGAGCAGTACTTC
CDR3: CASSRTWTGKDEQYF

J: TRBJ1-1
D: -
V: TRBV14
size: -
DNA: TGTGCCAGCAGCCAGAATGTGGCAGGGGATCATGAAGCTTTCTTT
CDR3: CASSQNVAGDHEAFF

J: TRBJ2-7
D: -
V: TRBV15
size: many
DNA: TGTGCCACCCCCGGGGTCGAGCAGTACTTC
CDR3: CATPGVEQYF

J: TRBJ1-2
D: -
V: TRBV19
size: -
DNA: TGTGCCAGTAGTATAGACAGTTTCGCTAACTATGGCTACACCTTC
CDR3: CASSIDSFANYGYTF

J: TRBJ2-7
D: TRBD1
V: TRBV7-2
size: -
DNA: TGTGCCAGCAGCTTAGACGCCGGGACAGTAAACGAGCAGTACTTC
CDR3: CASSLDAGTVNEQYF

J: TRBJ2-7
D: TRBD2
V: TRBV28
size: many
DNA: TGTGCCAGCAGACGGGGAGGGTCCTCCTACGAGCAGTACTTC
CDR3: CASRRGGSSYEQYF

J: TRBJ1-2
D: -
V: TRBV5-4
size: -
DNA: TGTGCCATCCCCTCTGAGGCCTTAGGCTACACCTTC
CDR3: CAIPSEALGYTF

J: TRBJ1-3
D: -
V: TRBV18
size: once
DNA: TGTGCCAGCTCACCATTTTTGGAACAGACCAGCTCTGGAAACACCATATATTTT
CDR3: CASSPFLEQTSSGNTIYF

J: TRBJ1-2
D: TRBD1
V: TRBV28
size: -
DNA: TGTGCCAGCAGTATCCGGGACAGCGCATATGGCTACACCTTC
CDR3: CASSIRDSAYGYTF

J: TRBJ1-3
D: -
V: TRBV3-1/TRBV3-2
size: -
DNA: TGTGCCAGCAGCGCCCCGTCGGGAACTGGAAACACCATATATTTT
CDR3: CASSAPSGTGNTIYF

J: TRBJ1-2
D: -
V: TRBV4-3
size: few
DNA: TGCGCCAGCAGCCAAGATAGAAGAGGGTTACGAGGCTACACCTTC
CDR3: CASSQDRRGLRGYTF

J: TRBJ2-3
D: -
V: TRBV11-3
size: -
DNA: TGTGCCAGCAGCCCGACCCGACAGCGCACAGATACGCAGTATTTT
CDR3: CASSPTRQRTDTQYF

J: TRBJ2-3
D: -
V: TRBV3-1/TRBV3-2
size: -
DNA: TGTGCCAGCAGCCAAGAGCGTTTAATCACAGATACGCAGTATTTT
CDR3: CASSQERLITDTQYF

J: TRBJ1-1
D: -
V: TRBV6-5
size: -
DNA: TGTGCCAGCAGTTTAATAGGGGGGAACACTGAAGCTTTCTTT
CDR3: CASSLIGGNTEAFF

J: TRBJ2-3
D: TRBD2
V: TRBV4-1
size: once
DNA: TGCGCCAGCAGGCGACTAGCGGGGGGCCTGAGTATTAGCACAGATACGCAGTATTTT
CDR3: CASRRLAGGLSISTDTQYF

J: TRBJ1-1
D: -
V: TRBV5-3
size: -
DNA: TGTGCCAGAAGCCTCGGACAGCATACTGAAGCTTTCTTT
CDR3: CARSLGQHTEAFF

J: TRBJ2-1
D: -
V: TRBV4-1
size: -
DNA: TGCGCCAGCAGCCAAGATCTCCTAGCGAACTCCTACAATGAGCAGTTCTTC
CDR3: CASSQDLLANSYNEQFF

J: TRBJ2-1
D: TRBD2
V: TRBV5-5
size: few
DNA: TGTGCCAGCAGCTCCCACTTCGGGAGGCCCATCAATGAGCAGTTCTTC
CDR3: CASSSHFGRPINEQFF

J: TRBJ2-5
D: TRBD2
V: TRBV11-2
size: -
DNA: TGTGCCAGCAGCTGGGCCCATAGGACTAGCGGGGTCGGAGAGACCCAGTACTTC
CDR3: CASSWAHRTSGVGETQYF

J: TRBJ1-1
D: -
V: TRBV7-9
size: few
DNA: TGTGCCAGCAGCGCCTTAGGGGGGGCTGAAGCTTTCTTT
CDR3: CASSALGGAEAFF

J: TRBJ2-5
D: TRBD1
V: TRBV24-1
size: -
DNA: TGTGCCACCAGTGATACCCGGGACAGGGGGCGCCGGGGGGAGACCCAGTACTTC
CDR3: CATSDTRDRGRRGETQYF

J: TRBJ1-2
D: -
V: TRBV27
size: few
DNA: TGTGCCAGCAGTTCCCCGTTGCAGGGCTACACCTTC
CDR3: CASSSPLQGYTF

J: TRBJ1-5
D: -
V: TRBV28
size: -
DNA: TGTGCCATACGGGGGGGGACATCCCATAGCAATCAGCCCCAGCATTTT
CDR3: CAIRGGTSHSNQPQHF

J: TRBJ1-3
D: -
V: TRBV11-2
size: -
DNA: TGTGCCAGCAGCTTAGATCTGGCGGGTGCTGGAAACACCATATATTTT
CDR3: CASSLDLAGAGNTIYF

J: TRBJ1-1
D: -
V: TRBV9
size: -
DNA: TGTGCCAGCAGCTCGGACACGAACACTGAAGCTTTCTTT
CDR3: CASSSDTNTEAFF

J: TRBJ1-2
D: -
V: TRBV5-4
size: -
DNA: TGTGCCAGCAGCTTGGATGGGGTCAGGGGTGGCTACACCTTC
CDR3: CASSLDGVRGGYTF

J: TRBJ2-3
D: -
V: TRBV14
size: -
DNA: TGTGCCAGCAGCCCTTTCCGGAAAGGGGGCACAGATACGCAGTATTTT
CDR3: CASSPFRKGGTDTQYF

J: TRBJ2-1
D: -
V: TRBV6-2/TRBV6-3
size: -
DNA: TGTGCCAGCAGTACCGGGGAATACAACAATGAGCAGTTCTTC
CDR3: CASSTGEYNNEQFF

J: TRBJ1-6
D: TRBD1
V: TRBV27
size: -
DNA: TGTGCCAGCACGAGACAGGGGGGTAATTCACCCCTCCACTTT
CDR3: CASTRQGGNSPLHF

J: TRBJ1-5
D: -
V: TRBV2
size: -
DNA: TGTGCCAGCATGGTACAGTTGGATCAGCCCCAGCATTTT
CDR3: CASMVQLDQPQHF

J: TRBJ2-1
D: -
V: TRBV12-5
size: -
DNA: TGTGCTAGTGGTTTGCCAATTGACTCTGAGCAGTTCTTC
CDR3: CASGLPIDSEQFF